Below, 26 T cell receptor beta chains from the same sample are listed, as sequenced in a study of PD-1 blockade in classical Hodgkin lymphoma. Each patient experienced a relapse that followed autologous stem cell transplantation, and brentuximab vedotin exposure varied. TCRdb's table, derived via immunoSEQ multiplex PCR, lists solely in-frame clones and lacks some. The sample holds fewer than 55,000 clones, about 90% seen once. The sequencing used peripheral blood mononuclear cells (PBMCs), collected at baseline. These receptors were collected from a human donor with classical Hodgkin lymphoma.

The rearrangement uses TRBV5-1 and TRBJ2-2; 14 bases fit TRBD2. Per germline, CDR1 SGHRS and CDR2 YFSETQ. The CDR3 is 19 residues long. The junction had 7 bases not matched to a gene; V was cut back by 1 base and J by 2 bases. CDR3 sequence (DNA): TGCGCCAGCAGCTTGCTACCGGGACTAGCGGGGGTTAACACCGGGGAGCTGTTTTTT. Translation: CASSLLPGLAGVNTGELFF.

The rearrangement links TRBV27 to TRBJ2-1, with TRBD2 matching 16 bases. The trim removed 6 bases at V and 1 base at J, leaving 12 bases unmatched. The germline V gene has CDR1 MNHEY and CDR2 SMNVEV (reference sequence). The CDR3 spans 20 residues. CDR3 sequence reads: CASSPGLAGGPMSSYNEQFF. The DNA of the CDR3 is TGTGCCAGCAGCCCGGGACTAGCGGGAGGGCCGATGTCGTCCTACAATGAGCAGTTCTTC.

Regarding this clone: Germline is not matched at one junction end, which may reflect a read error. The CDR3 loop reads CSAKVPAGTDTRYF. The CDR3 region has the DNA TGCAGCGCCAAGGTCCCAGCGGGTACAGATACGCGGTATTTT. The chain recombines TRBV29-1 with TRBJ2-3, with D possibly being TRBD2 (6 bases). The CDR3 consists of 14 residues. Germline assignment: CDR1 SQVTM and CDR2 ANQGSEA.

The chain carries TRBV29-1 and TRBJ2-7; D gene ambiguous. From germline, CDR1 is SQVTM and CDR2 ANQGSEA. V was cut by 2 bases and J by 3 bases, with 17 bases left in between. The CDR3 sequence is 15 residues long. CDR3 DNA: TGCAGCGTTGAACTCCCCGGTGGAGAGAACTACGAGCAGTACTTC. As protein: CSVELPGGENYEQYF.

The rearrangement joins TRBV5-3 to TRBJ2-1, with unresolved D. TRBV5-3 is an open reading frame, and its role is uncertain. This CDR3 is 10 amino acids long. V was trimmed by 5 bases and J by 12 bases, leaving 9 bases between them. The CDR3 DNA follows: TGTGCCAGAAGTCTTGGAGTGCAGTTCTTC. Its protein is CARSLGVQFF.

The J gene is TRBJ2-1, the V gene TRBV7-9, with TRBD2 matching 7 bases. Germline assignment: CDR1 SEHNR and CDR2 FQNEAQ (reference sequence). J gave up 2 bases and V 5 bases, and 12 bases lay outside the gene matches. CDR3 size: 17 residues. CDR3 DNA sequence: TGTGCCAGCAGCCGCGATAGCGGGCCCCCCCCCTACAATGAGCAGTTCTTC. It is translated as CASSRDSGPPPYNEQFF.

In its sample, this clone was seen once. This chain uses TRBV2 with TRBJ2-6, with D possibly being TRBD1 or TRBD2 (5 bases each). The CDR3 is 16 amino acids. Looked up from germline, CDR1 is SNHLY and CDR2 is FYNNEI. Trimming took 7 bases from V and 0 from J, leaving 13 bases between them. The CDR3 DNA reads TGTGCCAGCACTGGGGGATCCCCCTCTGGGGCCAACGTCCTGACTTTC. This codes for CASTGGSPSGANVLTF.

V gene TRBV11-2 combines with J gene TRBJ2-5; the D is unclear. The CDR3 is 12 amino acids. V lost 5 bases and J 5 bases, leaving 9 bases between the germline ends. The V gene's germline CDR1 is SGHAT and CDR2 FQNNGV. CDR3 sequence reads: CASSHTRETQYF. CDR3 DNA: TGTGCCAGCAGCCACACGCGGGAGACCCAGTACTTC.

By share, this clone counts as medium-sized. The chain links TRBV4-2 to TRBJ2-7; TRBD2 agrees at 11 bases. With 4 bases clipped from V and 5 bases from J, the junction kept 4 bases outside the gene matches. Per the germline V gene, CDR1 is LGHNA and CDR2 is YNFKEQ. There are 14 residues in the CDR3. The CDR3 nucleotides read TGTGCCAGCAGCCTAGCGGGGGGGCGGGACGAGCAGTACTTC. The encoded protein is CASSLAGGRDEQYF.

This chain joins TRBV7-9 and TRBJ2-4; the D is unclear. Trimming removed 4 bases at V and 7 bases at J, with 17 bases between. Germline V gene sequence: CDR1 SEHNR, CDR2 FQNEAQ (reference sequence). The CDR3 is made up of 15 amino acids. The CDR3 coding sequence is TGTGCCAGCAGCTCCAGATTGGACCTAGGCAACATTCAGTACTTC. Translating gives CASSSRLDLGNIQYF.

This clone has just a few counts. The V and J genes are TRBV6-1 and TRBJ1-2, with D hard to call. Trimming cost V 2 bases and J 4 bases, with 14 bases left between them. The CDR3 contains 15 residues. The germline V gene encodes CDR1 MNHNS and CDR2 SASEGT. The CDR3 sequence is CASSETEGRPYGYTF. Here the CDR3 DNA reads TGTGCCAGCAGTGAAACAGAGGGCCGGCCCTATGGCTACACCTTC.

The chain uses TRBV27 and TRBJ2-7; D possibly corresponds to TRBD2 (5 bases). The V gene lost 2 bases and the J gene lost 3 bases, with 11 bases spanning the gap. The CDR3 spans 14 residues. Germline assignment: CDR1 MNHEY and CDR2 SMNVEV (reference sequence). The CDR3 region is CASSLTGLSYEQYF. Written as DNA, the CDR3 is TGTGCCAGCAGTTTAACTGGACTCAGCTACGAGCAGTACTTC.

This clone came up once. The CDR3 is CASSIVAGSTTNEKLFF. CDR3 nucleotide sequence: TGTGCCAGTAGTATCGTGGCAGGGAGCACGACTAATGAAAAACTGTTTTTT. The chain joins TRBV19 to TRBJ1-4; maybe TRBD1 (5 bases). V was pared by 3 bases and J by 2 bases, with 16 bases between. Per germline, CDR1 LNHDA and CDR2 SQIVND (reference sequence). The CDR3 is 17 residues long.

DNA of the CDR3: TGTGCCAGCAGCTCGAAACAAAGACAGGGAGGCGATACGCAGTATTTT. Translating gives CASSSKQRQGGDTQYF. This chain uses TRBV5-4 with TRBJ2-3; D perhaps matches TRBD1 (7 bases). There are 16 residues in the CDR3. The germline gives CDR1 SGHNT, CDR2 YYREEE (reference sequence). V lost 3 bases and J 6 bases, leaving 20 bases between the germline ends.

The chain recombines TRBV7-6 with TRBJ2-7; TRBD2 matches 7 bases. Per the germline V gene, CDR1 is SGHVS and CDR2 is FNYEAQ. CDR3 length equals 15 residues. Losses at the gene ends were 0 bases for V and 7 bases for J; bases not matched to a gene: 9. The CDR3 region has the DNA TGTGCCAGCAGCTTAGCCGGGGCTAGCGGCCTAGAGCAGTACTTC. This encodes CASSLAGASGLEQYF.

To note about this clone: Additional DNA sequences in this sample encode the identical CDR3. V and J are TRBV5-1 and TRBJ2-7; tentative D call: TRBD1 (6 bases). This CDR3 region has 16 residues. Germline lookup yields CDR1 SGHRS and CDR2 YFSETQ. V was shortened by 0 bases and J by 3 bases, with 16 bases between the two germline ends. CDR3 sequence: CASSLAEGVFDYEQYF. The CDR3 nucleotides are TGCGCCAGCAGCTTGGCTGAGGGGGTCTTTGACTACGAGCAGTACTTC. Based on the CDR3 plus reference TRBV5-1 and TRBJ2-7, the full variable domain is KAGVTQTPRYLIKTRGQQVTLSCSPISGHRSVSWYQQTPGQGLQFLFEYFSETQRNKGNFPGRFSGRQFSNSRSEMNVSTLELGDSALYLCASSLAEGVFDYEQYFGPGTRLTVT.

The chain combines TRBV7-9 with TRBJ2-7; D is perhaps TRBD1 or TRBD2 (6 bases each). The V gene's germline CDR1 is SEHNR and CDR2 FQNEAQ (reference sequence). The CDR3 has 15 residues. Trimming took off 7 bases at V and 7 bases at J, with 23 bases between the two ends. DNA of the CDR3: TGTGCCAGCACCCCGACAGGACTACTCGATAGGGAGCAGTACTTC. It yields the protein CASTPTGLLDREQYF.

The chain has TRBV7-8 and TRBJ2-1; the D call may be TRBD1 or TRBD2 (6 bases each). CDR1 SGHVS and CDR2 FQNEAQ come from the germline V gene. V was cut by 3 bases and J by 0 bases, with 12 bases left in between. The CDR3 runs to 16 residues. Written as DNA, the CDR3 is TGTGCCAGCAGCTTGGTGGGGGGCCCCTCCTACAATGAGCAGTTCTTC. This translates into CASSLVGGPSYNEQFF. The entire variable domain, with the rest obtained from reference TRBV7-8 and TRBJ2-1, is as follows: GAGVSQSPRYKVAKRGQDVALRCDPISGHVSLFWYQQALGQGPEFLTYFQNEAQLDKSGLPSDRFFAERPEGSVSTLKIQRTQQEDSAVYLCASSLVGGPSYNEQFFGPGTRLTVL.

This chain uses TRBV11-1 with TRBJ2-3, with 10 bases aligning to TRBD2. V shed 5 bases and J 2 bases; nucleotides not matched to a gene: 7. Per the germline V gene, CDR1 is SGHAT and CDR2 is FQDESV (reference sequence). The CDR3 is 16 residues long. The CDR3, as DNA: TGTGCCAGCAGCCTCCGAGCGGGGGGGATCACAGATACGCAGTATTTT. Translating gives CASSLRAGGITDTQYF.

This clone was detected once. The rearrangement links TRBV28 to TRBJ1-2; no clear D gene. The CDR3 covers 15 residues. V shed 5 bases and J shed 3 bases, with 16 bases lying between them. Germline-derived CDR1 and CDR2 are MDHEN and SYDVKM. The CDR3, as DNA: TGTGCCAGCAGTGCCGTGGGGTGGAGTGACTATGGCTACACCTTC. Residues: CASSAVGWSDYGYTF.

The chain couples TRBV28 to TRBJ1-4, with TRBD1 matching over 7 bases. The CDR3 consists of 15 residues. The ends lost 2 bases at V and 8 bases at J; junction bases unmatched: 8. The germline V gene encodes CDR1 MDHEN and CDR2 SYDVKM. The CDR3 DNA is TGTGCCAGCAGTTTACCCAGGACAGGAGCGGAAAAACTGTTTTTT. This sequence encodes CASSLPRTGAEKLFF.

The chain is built from TRBV5-4 and TRBJ2-7, with 11 bases lining up with TRBD1. This CDR3 spans 16 amino acids. Germline lookup yields CDR1 SGHNT and CDR2 YYREEE (reference sequence). V was clipped by 3 bases and J by 0 bases; unmatched bases: 5. As DNA, the CDR3 is TGTGCCAGCAGCTCAGGGACAGGGGGGTACTCCTACGAGCAGTACTTC. It yields the protein CASSSGTGGYSYEQYF.

This clone was detected a few times. The rearrangement uses TRBV4-1 and TRBJ1-1; D not certain. Per the germline V gene, CDR1 is MGHRA and CDR2 is YSYEKL. The CDR3 has 16 amino acids. Trimming removed 0 bases from V and 0 bases from J, with 11 bases in between. The CDR3 protein is CASSQEEGQVNTEAFF. The CDR3 DNA sequence: TGCGCCAGCAGCCAAGAGGAAGGGCAAGTGAACACTGAAGCTTTCTTT.

J is TRBJ2-1 and V is TRBV19; D is possibly TRBD1 (6 bases). The CDR3 loop spans 14 amino acids. With 4 bases removed from V and 5 bases from J, the gap between germline ends came to 12 bases. The V gene's germline CDR1 is LNHDA and CDR2 SQIVND (reference sequence). Here the CDR3 reads CASSSSGGNNEQFF. In DNA form, the CDR3 reads TGTGCCAGTAGTAGCAGTGGGGGCAACAATGAGCAGTTCTTC.

This chain uses TRBV7-9 with TRBJ2-7; no definite D call. The length of the CDR3 is 12 residues. CDR1 is SEHNR, CDR2 FQNEAQ, per germline (reference sequence). Trimming stripped 2 bases from V and 5 bases from J, with 7 bases between. CDR3 region: CASSLTGHEQYF. The DNA of the CDR3 is TGTGCCAGCAGCTTAACTGGTCACGAGCAGTACTTC.

The chain recombines TRBV10-3 with TRBJ2-3; 11 bases are a match to TRBD2. Germline loops: CDR1 ENHRY, CDR2 SYGVKD. This CDR3 is built from 14 residues. After removal of 10 bases from V and 4 bases from J, the junction contained 7 bases not matched to a gene. The CDR3 DNA reads TGTGCCACCTATAGCGGGAGGGCCCCAGATACGCAGTATTTT. Residues: CATYSGRAPDTQYF.